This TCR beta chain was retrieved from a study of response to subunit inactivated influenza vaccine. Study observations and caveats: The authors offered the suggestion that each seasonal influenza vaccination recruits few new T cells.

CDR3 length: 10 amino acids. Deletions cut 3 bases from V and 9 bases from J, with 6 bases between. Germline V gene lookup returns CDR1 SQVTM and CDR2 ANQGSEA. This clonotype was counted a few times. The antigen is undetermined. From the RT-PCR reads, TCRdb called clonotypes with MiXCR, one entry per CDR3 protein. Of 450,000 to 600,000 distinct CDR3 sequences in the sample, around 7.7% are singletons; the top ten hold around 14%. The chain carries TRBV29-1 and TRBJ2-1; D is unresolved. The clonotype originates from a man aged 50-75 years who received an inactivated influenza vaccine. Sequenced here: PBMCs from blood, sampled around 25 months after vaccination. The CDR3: CSVDESEQFF. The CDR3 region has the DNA TGCAGCGTTGATGAGAGTGAGCAGTTCTTC.